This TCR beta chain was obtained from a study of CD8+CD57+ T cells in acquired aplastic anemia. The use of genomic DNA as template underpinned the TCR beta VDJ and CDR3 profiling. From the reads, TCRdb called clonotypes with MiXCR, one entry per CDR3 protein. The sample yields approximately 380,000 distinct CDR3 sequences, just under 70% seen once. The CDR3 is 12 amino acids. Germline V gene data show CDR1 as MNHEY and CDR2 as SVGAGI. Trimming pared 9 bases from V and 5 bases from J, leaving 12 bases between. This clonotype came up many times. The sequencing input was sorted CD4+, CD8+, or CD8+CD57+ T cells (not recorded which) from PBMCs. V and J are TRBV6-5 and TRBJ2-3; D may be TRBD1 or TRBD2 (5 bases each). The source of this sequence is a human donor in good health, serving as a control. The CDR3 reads CASKPGGDTQYF. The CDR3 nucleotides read TGTGCCAGTAAGCCTGGGGGAGATACGCAGTATTTT.